This T cell receptor beta chain is drawn from a study of blood T cells in healthy people across ages. Combining a sample-barcoded 5' primer with a J-beta primer mix, a second PCR ran for about 6 to 12 cycles. TCRdb recomputed calls from the 5' RACE reads with MiXCR, one row per CDR3 protein. Of 700,000 to 850,000 distinct CDR3 sequences in the sample, 36% were seen once. This clonotype was observed a few times. The CDR3 length is 14 residues. V was clipped by 6 bases and J by 5 bases, with 12 bases between them. Germline V gene sequence: CDR1 SGHRS, CDR2 YFSETQ. The chain links TRBV5-1 to TRBJ1-6; no definite D call. The sequence derives from a man younger than 35 in good health. What was sequenced was blood. The CDR3 DNA follows: TGCGCCAGCAATTTAGGAAGAAATAATTCACCCCTCCACTTT. Translated, it gives CASNLGRNNSPLHF.